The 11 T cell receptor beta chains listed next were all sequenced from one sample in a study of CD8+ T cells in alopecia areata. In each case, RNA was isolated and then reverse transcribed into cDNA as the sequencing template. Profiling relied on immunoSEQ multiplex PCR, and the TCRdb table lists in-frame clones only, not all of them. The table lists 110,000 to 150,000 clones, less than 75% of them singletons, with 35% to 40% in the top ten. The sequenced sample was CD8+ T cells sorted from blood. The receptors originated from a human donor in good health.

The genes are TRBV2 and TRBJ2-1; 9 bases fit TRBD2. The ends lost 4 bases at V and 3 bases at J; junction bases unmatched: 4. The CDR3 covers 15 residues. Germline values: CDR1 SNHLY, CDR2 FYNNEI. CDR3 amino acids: CASSVAGAVYNEQFF. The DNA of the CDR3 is TGTGCCAGCAGTGTAGCGGGAGCTGTCTACAATGAGCAGTTCTTC.

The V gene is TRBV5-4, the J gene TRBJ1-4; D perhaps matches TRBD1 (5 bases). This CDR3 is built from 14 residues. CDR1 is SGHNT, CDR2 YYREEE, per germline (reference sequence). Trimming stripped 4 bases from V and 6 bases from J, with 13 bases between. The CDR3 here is CASSPGTGYEKLFF. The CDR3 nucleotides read TGTGCCAGCAGCCCAGGGACGGGGTATGAAAAACTGTTTTTT.

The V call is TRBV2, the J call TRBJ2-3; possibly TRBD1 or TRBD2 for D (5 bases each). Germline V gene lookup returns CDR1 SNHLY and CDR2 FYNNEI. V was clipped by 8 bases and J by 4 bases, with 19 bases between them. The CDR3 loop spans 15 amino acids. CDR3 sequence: CASLSGLTHSDTQYF. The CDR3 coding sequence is TGTGCCAGCCTATCGGGGCTGACGCACTCAGATACGCAGTATTTT. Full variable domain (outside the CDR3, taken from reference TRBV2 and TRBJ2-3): EPEVTQTPSHQVTQMGQEVILRCVPISNHLYFYWYRQILGQKVEFLVSFYNNEISEKSEIFDDQFSVERPDGSNFTLKIRSTKLEDSAMYFCASLSGLTHSDTQYFGPGTRLTVL.

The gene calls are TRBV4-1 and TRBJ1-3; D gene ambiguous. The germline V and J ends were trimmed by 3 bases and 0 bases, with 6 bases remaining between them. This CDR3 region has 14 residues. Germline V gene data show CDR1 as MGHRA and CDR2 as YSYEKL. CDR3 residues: CASSHGDSGNTIYF. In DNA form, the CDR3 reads TGCGCCAGCAGCCATGGAGACTCTGGAAACACCATATATTTT.

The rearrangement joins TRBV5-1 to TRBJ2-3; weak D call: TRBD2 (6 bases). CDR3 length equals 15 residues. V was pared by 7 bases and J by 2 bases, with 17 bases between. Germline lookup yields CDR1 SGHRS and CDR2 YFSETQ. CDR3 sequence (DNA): TGCGCCAGCGCCCAAGGAGGAGGGCCCACAGATACGCAGTATTTT. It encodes CASAQGGGPTDTQYF.

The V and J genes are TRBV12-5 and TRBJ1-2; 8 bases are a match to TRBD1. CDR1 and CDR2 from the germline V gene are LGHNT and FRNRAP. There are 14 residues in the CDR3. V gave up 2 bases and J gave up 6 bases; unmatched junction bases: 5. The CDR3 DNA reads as TGTGCTAGTGGTTTGCACGGACAGGGCAATGGCTACACCTTC. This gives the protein CASGLHGQGNGYTF.

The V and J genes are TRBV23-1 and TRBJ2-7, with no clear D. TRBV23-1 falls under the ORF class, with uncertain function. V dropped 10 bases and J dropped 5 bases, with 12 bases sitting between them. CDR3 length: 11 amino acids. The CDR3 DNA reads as TGCGCCACCCGGACCGACGACGAGCAGTACTTC. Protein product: CATRTDDEQYF.

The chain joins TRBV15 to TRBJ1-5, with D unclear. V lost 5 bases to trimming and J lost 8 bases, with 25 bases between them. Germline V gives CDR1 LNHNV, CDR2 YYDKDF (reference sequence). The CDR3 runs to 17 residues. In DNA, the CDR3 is TGTGCCACCAGCGGACGGACCCGTTTCGGCCGCAAAGAGCCCCAGCATTTT. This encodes CATSGRTRFGRKEPQHF.

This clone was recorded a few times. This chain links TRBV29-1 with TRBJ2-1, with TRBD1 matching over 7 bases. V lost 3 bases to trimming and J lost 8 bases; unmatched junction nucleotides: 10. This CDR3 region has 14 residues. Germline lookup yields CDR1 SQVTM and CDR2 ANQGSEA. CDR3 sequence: CSVDHTTGFYEQFF. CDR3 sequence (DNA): TGCAGCGTTGACCATACGACAGGGTTTTATGAGCAGTTCTTC.

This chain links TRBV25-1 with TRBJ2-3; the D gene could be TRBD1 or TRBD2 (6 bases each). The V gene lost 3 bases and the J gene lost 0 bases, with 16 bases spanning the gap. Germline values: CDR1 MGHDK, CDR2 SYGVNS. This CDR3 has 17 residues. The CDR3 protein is CASSDLNRDSSTDTQYF. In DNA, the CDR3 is TGTGCCAGCAGTGACCTCAACAGGGACTCTAGCACAGATACGCAGTATTTT.

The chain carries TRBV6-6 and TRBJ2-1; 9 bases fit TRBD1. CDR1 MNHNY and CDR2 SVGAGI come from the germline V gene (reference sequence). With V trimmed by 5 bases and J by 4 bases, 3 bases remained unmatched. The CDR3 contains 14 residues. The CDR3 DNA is TGTGCCAGCAGTGGGACAGGGCTATACAATGAGCAGTTCTTC. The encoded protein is CASSGTGLYNEQFF.